This paragraph reports one T cell receptor beta chain. Brentuximab vedotin exposure varied, and every patient relapsed after autologous stem cell transplantation. The sample comes from a study of PD-1 blockade in classical Hodgkin lymphoma. Assay: immunoSEQ multiplex PCR; the TCRdb copy retains only in-frame clones and omits some. Of about 94,000 clones listed, roughly 89% are singletons. The specimen comprised peripheral blood mononuclear cells (PBMCs), sampled before the second cycle of nivolumab. The origin of this receptor is a human donor with classical Hodgkin lymphoma.

The CDR3 region is CASSFDRGHEQYF. CDR3 coding DNA: TGTGCCAGCAGCTTCGACAGGGGCCACGAGCAGTACTTC. V and J are TRBV11-2 and TRBJ2-7; the match to TRBD1 covers 8 bases. Trimming at V came to 3 bases and at J to 5 bases, leaving 3 bases not matched to a gene. The CDR3 runs 13 residues. The germline V gene encodes CDR1 SGHAT and CDR2 FQNNGV. The full variable domain, its missing parts supplied by reference TRBV11-2 and TRBJ2-7, is EAGVAQSPRYKIIEKRQSVAFWCNPISGHATLYWYQQILGQGPKLLIQFQNNGVVDDSQLPKDRFSAERLKGVDSTLKIQPAKLEDSAVYLCASSFDRGHEQYFGPGTRLTVT.